This TCR beta chain was found in a study of blood T cell repertoires in COVID-19. Study-wide context: The United States, Italy and Spain provided the acute and convalescent COVID-19 samples. T cells, B-cell-depleted T cells, or PBMCs provided the cDNA or gDNA that served as material.

In the original analysis: Counts of nucleated cells, estimated from reference gene primer amplification, were obtained. The protocol was immunoSEQ multiplex PCR, while the TCRdb copy is restricted to in-frame clones and leaves out a portion. The D gene and trimming were derived from the DNA, and the V and J assignments and clone size from that table. The table lists 100,000 to 120,000 clones, approximately 82% of them singletons. The V end lost 5 bases, the J end lost 4 bases, and 17 bases lay between the germline ends. The germline CDR1 and CDR2 sequences are MDHEN and SYDVKM. This CDR3 is 16 amino acids long.

The receptor's source is a woman older than 75 with acute or convalescent COVID-19. Sequencing was performed on peripheral blood. This rearrangement joins TRBV28 to TRBJ2-2, with D possibly being TRBD1 (6 bases). The CDR3 DNA is TGTGCCAGCAGTCCACAGGGTTTTACTGGCACCGGGGAGCTGTTTTTT. Its protein is CASSPQGFTGTGELFF.